Listed below are T cell receptor beta chains from one sample, sequenced in a study of T cell responses to AZD1222 COVID-19 vaccine. Profiling relied on immunoSEQ multiplex PCR, and the TCRdb table lists in-frame clones only, not all of them. The sample consists of about 150,000 clones, about 88% of them appearing once. The sample consisted of peripheral blood, taken on day 0 of AZD1222 vaccination. All receptors derive from an adult in good health. The CDR3 runs from the conserved cysteine through the conserved F or W. Each record gives: J gene, V gene, D gene, clone size, CDR3 DNA, CDR3 protein. A D gene is named only where the DNA matches it firmly. Clone size, where shown, is once, few, many, or a class for clones that have expanded.

J: TRBJ1-2
V: TRBV6-5
D: -
size: -
DNA: TGTGCCACCCATAGGGGGGCTGACGGCTACACCTTC
CDR3: CATHRGADGYTF

J: TRBJ1-2
V: TRBV7-2
D: TRBD1
size: -
DNA: TGTGCCAGCAGCTTAGCCCAGGCTCGGACAGGGGGCGGAATTGACACCTTC
CDR3: CASSLAQARTGGGIDTF

J: TRBJ2-1
V: TRBV24-1
D: TRBD1
size: -
DNA: TGTGCCACCAGTGATTTTGGACAGGGTAGAGACAATGAGCAGTTCTTC
CDR3: CATSDFGQGRDNEQFF

J: TRBJ2-3
V: TRBV28
D: -
size: -
DNA: TGTGCCAGCAGTTGGCGGGACTTCACAGATACGCAGTATTTT
CDR3: CASSWRDFTDTQYF

J: TRBJ1-2
V: TRBV7-2
D: -
size: -
DNA: TGTGCCAGCAGTGTCTCTAATTATGGCTACACCTTC
CDR3: CASSVSNYGYTF

J: TRBJ1-2
V: TRBV19
D: TRBD1
size: -
DNA: TGTGCCAGTAGTATTAGGGGGCAGTTTACCCTCTTC
CDR3: CASSIRGQFTLF

J: TRBJ2-3
V: TRBV7-2
D: TRBD1
size: -
DNA: TGTGCCAGCAGCTCGACGAAGACAGGGGCGAACGCAGATACGCAGTATTTT
CDR3: CASSSTKTGANADTQYF

J: TRBJ1-2
V: TRBV28
D: -
size: -
DNA: TGTGCCAGCAGTTCTTGGGGGTCGGGTGGCTACACCTTC
CDR3: CASSSWGSGGYTF

J: TRBJ2-7
V: TRBV6-5
D: TRBD1
size: -
DNA: TGTGCCAGCAGTTACGGGACAGGTCTGGGGCAGTACTTC
CDR3: CASSYGTGLGQYF

J: TRBJ2-1
V: TRBV7-8
D: -
size: -
DNA: TGTGCCAGCAGCCGACGAAGGGGTCGGGAATCTGGGGGTGAGCAGTTCTTC
CDR3: CASSRRRGRESGGEQFF

J: TRBJ2-3
V: TRBV5-8
D: -
size: -
DNA: TGTGCCAGCAGCACCCGACGAAGGGGCGGCACAGATACGCAGTATTTT
CDR3: CASSTRRRGGTDTQYF

J: TRBJ1-1
V: TRBV7-2
D: TRBD1
size: -
DNA: TGTGCCAGCAGCCGGACAGGGCTGGGGGGGACTGAAGCTTTCTTT
CDR3: CASSRTGLGGTEAFF

J: TRBJ2-5
V: TRBV7-2
D: TRBD2
size: -
DNA: TGTGCCAGCAGCTTAACGGGAGGGGGGGAGACCCAGTACTTC
CDR3: CASSLTGGGETQYF

J: TRBJ1-1
V: TRBV20-1
D: TRBD1
size: -
DNA: TGCAGTGCTAGTAATTATAGGGTGACAGGGGTCACTGAAGCTTTCTTT
CDR3: CSASNYRVTGVTEAFF

J: TRBJ1-1
V: TRBV7-9
D: -
size: -
DNA: TGTGCCAGCAGCCTGAATGGTGGGAACACTGAAGCTTTCTTT
CDR3: CASSLNGGNTEAFF

J: TRBJ1-5
V: TRBV19
D: -
size: -
DNA: TGTGCCAGTAGTCGAACCCGACAGACCAATCAGCCCCAGCATTTT
CDR3: CASSRTRQTNQPQHF

J: TRBJ2-7
V: TRBV6-5
D: -
size: -
DNA: TGTGCCAGCAGTTACTCAGTCAGAAGCTCCTACGAGCAGTACTTC
CDR3: CASSYSVRSSYEQYF

J: TRBJ1-5
V: TRBV23-1
D: -
size: -
DNA: TGCGCCAGCAGTCAACTCCGCACCGGTGGGGGGCTCAATCAGCCCCAGCATTTT
CDR3: CASSQLRTGGGLNQPQHF

J: TRBJ1-5
V: TRBV19
D: -
size: -
DNA: TGTGCCAGTCCGGAACGGCAGTGCAATCAGCCCCAGCATTTT
CDR3: CASPERQCNQPQHF

J: TRBJ2-6
V: TRBV6-5
D: TRBD1
size: -
DNA: TGTGCCAGCAGCCGGACAGGGCCCAACGTCCTGACTTTC
CDR3: CASSRTGPNVLTF

J: TRBJ2-5
V: TRBV5-1
D: TRBD1
size: -
DNA: TGCGCCAGCAGTACCCAGCGAGGGGGCGCGGAGACCCAGTACTTC
CDR3: CASSTQRGGAETQYF

J: TRBJ1-1
V: TRBV3-1/TRBV3-2
D: -
size: -
DNA: TGTGCCAGCAGCCACGGACTGAACACTGAAGCTTTCTTT
CDR3: CASSHGLNTEAFF

J: TRBJ2-7
V: TRBV18
D: TRBD1
size: once
DNA: TGTGCCAGCTCCCTAGGACAGGGTGAGCAGTACTTC
CDR3: CASSLGQGEQYF

J: TRBJ2-4
V: TRBV6-2/TRBV6-3
D: TRBD1
size: -
DNA: TGTGCCAGCAGCCGACAGGGGGCGGTCAAAAACATTCAGTACTTC
CDR3: CASSRQGAVKNIQYF

J: TRBJ2-7
V: TRBV18
D: TRBD2
size: -
DNA: TGTGCCAGCTCAACGGGACTAGCTTCCTACGAGCAGTACTTC
CDR3: CASSTGLASYEQYF

J: TRBJ2-3
V: TRBV9
D: -
size: -
DNA: TGTGCCAGCAGCGTAAGGGGCCGCACAGATACGCAGTATTTT
CDR3: CASSVRGRTDTQYF

J: TRBJ2-7
V: TRBV11-2
D: -
size: -
DNA: TGTGCCAGCAGCTTAGTAGCCGGATACGAGCAGTACTTC
CDR3: CASSLVAGYEQYF

J: TRBJ2-1
V: TRBV19
D: -
size: -
DNA: TGTGCCAGTAGTGCCAGAGAAGTCTACTCCTACAATGAGCAGTTCTTC
CDR3: CASSAREVYSYNEQFF

J: TRBJ1-5
V: TRBV7-8
D: -
size: -
DNA: TGTGCCAGCAGCGCGGGAGGCCATCAGCCCCAGCATTTT
CDR3: CASSAGGHQPQHF

J: TRBJ2-5
V: TRBV7-2
D: TRBD1
size: -
DNA: TGTGCCAGCAGCTTATTTAGGACAGGGGAAGAGACCCAGTACTTC
CDR3: CASSLFRTGEETQYF

J: TRBJ1-1
V: TRBV29-1
D: -
size: -
DNA: TGCAGCGTTGACAAAGGTGTCATCGGCACTGAAGCTTTCTTT
CDR3: CSVDKGVIGTEAFF

J: TRBJ1-1
V: TRBV5-5
D: TRBD1
size: once
DNA: TGTGCCAGCAGCTTGGTTTCGGCAGGGGGGACTGAAGCTTTCTTT
CDR3: CASSLVSAGGTEAFF